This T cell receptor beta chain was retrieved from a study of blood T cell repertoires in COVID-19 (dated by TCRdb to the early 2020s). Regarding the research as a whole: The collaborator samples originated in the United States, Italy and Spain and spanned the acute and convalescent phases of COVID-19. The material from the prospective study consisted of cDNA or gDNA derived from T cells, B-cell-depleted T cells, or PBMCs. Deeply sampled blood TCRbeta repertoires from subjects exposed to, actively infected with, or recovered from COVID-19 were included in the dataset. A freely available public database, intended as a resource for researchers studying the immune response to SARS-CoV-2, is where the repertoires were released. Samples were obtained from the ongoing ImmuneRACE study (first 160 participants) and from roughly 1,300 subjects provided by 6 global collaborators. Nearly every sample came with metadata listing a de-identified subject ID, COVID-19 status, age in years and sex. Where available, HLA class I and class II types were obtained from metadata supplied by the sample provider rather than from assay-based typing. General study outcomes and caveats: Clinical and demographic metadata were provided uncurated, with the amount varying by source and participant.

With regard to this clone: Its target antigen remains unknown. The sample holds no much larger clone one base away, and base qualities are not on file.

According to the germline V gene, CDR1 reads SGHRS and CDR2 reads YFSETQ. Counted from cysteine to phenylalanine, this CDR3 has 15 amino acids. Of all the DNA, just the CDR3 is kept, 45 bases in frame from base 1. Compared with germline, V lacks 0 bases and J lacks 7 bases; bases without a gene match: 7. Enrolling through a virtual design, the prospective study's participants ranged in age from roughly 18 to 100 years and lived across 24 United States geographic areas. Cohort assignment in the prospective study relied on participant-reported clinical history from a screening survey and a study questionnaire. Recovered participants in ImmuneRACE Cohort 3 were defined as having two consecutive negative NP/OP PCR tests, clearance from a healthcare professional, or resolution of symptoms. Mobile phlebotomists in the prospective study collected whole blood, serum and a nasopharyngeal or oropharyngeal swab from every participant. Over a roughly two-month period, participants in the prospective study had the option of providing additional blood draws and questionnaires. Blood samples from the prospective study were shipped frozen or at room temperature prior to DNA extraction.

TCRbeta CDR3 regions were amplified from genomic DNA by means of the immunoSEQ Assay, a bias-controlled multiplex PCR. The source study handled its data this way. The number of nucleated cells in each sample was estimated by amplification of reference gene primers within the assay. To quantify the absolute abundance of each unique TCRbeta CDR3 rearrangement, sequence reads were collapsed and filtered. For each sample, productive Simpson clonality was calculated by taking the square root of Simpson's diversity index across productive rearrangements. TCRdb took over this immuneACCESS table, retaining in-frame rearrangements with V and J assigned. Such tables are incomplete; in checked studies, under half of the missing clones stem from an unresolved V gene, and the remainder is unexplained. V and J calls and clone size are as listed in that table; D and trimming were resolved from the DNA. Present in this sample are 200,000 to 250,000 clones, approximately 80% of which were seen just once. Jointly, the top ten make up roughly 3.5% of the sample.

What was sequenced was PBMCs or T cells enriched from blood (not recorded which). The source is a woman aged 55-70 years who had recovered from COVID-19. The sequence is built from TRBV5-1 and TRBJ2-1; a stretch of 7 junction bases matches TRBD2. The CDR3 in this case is CASSLVAGDGNEQFF. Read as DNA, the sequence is TGCGCCAGCAGCTTGGTTGCGGGAGATGGGAATGAGCAGTTCTTC.